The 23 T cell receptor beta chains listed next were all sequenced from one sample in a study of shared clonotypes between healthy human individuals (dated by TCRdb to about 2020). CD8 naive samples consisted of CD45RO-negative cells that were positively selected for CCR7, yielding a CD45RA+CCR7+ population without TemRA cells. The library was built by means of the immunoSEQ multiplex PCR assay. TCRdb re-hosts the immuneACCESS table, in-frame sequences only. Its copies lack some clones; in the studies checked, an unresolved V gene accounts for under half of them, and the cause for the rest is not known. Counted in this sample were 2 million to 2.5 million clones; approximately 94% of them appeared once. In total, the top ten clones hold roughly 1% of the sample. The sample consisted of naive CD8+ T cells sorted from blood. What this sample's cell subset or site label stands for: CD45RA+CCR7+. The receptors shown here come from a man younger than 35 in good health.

DNA of the CDR3: TGCGCCAGCAGCCAAGATGAGGCAGGGGGTTTCTCTGGAAACACCATATATTTT. Residues: CASSQDEAGGFSGNTIYF. The chain combines TRBV4-3 with TRBJ1-3; 7 nucleotides line up with TRBD1. V was clipped by 0 bases and J by 0 bases; unmatched bases: 8. Germline values: CDR1 LGHNA, CDR2 YSLEER. This CDR3 is built from 18 residues.

CDR3 residues: CASRTGWGTEAFF. CDR3 nucleotides: TGTGCCAGCAGGACAGGGTGGGGGACTGAAGCTTTCTTT. The J gene is TRBJ1-1, the V gene TRBV6-5; the match to TRBD1 covers 7 bases. V dropped 6 bases and J dropped 5; count of bases not matched to a gene: 6. The CDR3 sequence is 13 residues long. Germline-derived CDR1 and CDR2 are MNHEY and SVGAGI.

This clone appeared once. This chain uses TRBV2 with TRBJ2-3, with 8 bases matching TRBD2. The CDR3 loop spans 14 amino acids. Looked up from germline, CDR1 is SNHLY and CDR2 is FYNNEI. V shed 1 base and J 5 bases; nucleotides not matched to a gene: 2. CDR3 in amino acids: CASSEGTSLDTQYF. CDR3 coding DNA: TGTGCCAGCAGTGAAGGGACTAGCTTAGATACGCAGTATTTT.

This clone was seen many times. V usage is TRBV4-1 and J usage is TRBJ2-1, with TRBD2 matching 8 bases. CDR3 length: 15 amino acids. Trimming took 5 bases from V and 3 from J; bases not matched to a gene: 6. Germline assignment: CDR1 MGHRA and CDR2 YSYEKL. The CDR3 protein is CASSTQREYYNEQFF. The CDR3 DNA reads TGCGCCAGCAGCACCCAGCGGGAGTACTACAATGAGCAGTTCTTC.

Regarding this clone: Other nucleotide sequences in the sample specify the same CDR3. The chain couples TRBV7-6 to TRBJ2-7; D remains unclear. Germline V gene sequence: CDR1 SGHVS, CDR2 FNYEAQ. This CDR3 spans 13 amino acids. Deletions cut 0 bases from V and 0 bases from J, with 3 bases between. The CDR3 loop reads CASSLASSYEQYF. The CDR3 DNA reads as TGTGCCAGCAGCTTAGCGAGCTCCTACGAGCAGTACTTC.

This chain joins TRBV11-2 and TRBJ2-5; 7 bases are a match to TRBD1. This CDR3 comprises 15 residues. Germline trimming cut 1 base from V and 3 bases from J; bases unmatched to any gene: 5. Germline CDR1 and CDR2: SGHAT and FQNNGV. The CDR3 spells CASSLAYDREETQYF. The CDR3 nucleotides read TGTGCCAGCAGCTTAGCGTACGACAGGGAAGAGACCCAGTACTTC. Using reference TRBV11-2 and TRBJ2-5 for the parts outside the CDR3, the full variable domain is EAGVAQSPRYKIIEKRQSVAFWCNPISGHATLYWYQQILGQGPKLLIQFQNNGVVDDSQLPKDRFSAERLKGVDSTLKIQPAKLEDSAVYLCASSLAYDREETQYFGPGTRLLVL.

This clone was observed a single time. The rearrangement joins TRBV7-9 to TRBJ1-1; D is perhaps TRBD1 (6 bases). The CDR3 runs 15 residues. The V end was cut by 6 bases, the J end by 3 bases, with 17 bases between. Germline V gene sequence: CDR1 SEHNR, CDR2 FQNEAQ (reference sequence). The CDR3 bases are TGTGCCAGCAGGGATACGGGGGGCGCGTACACTGAAGCTTTCTTT. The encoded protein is CASRDTGGAYTEAFF. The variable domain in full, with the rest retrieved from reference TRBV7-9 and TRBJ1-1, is DTGVSQNPRHKITKRGQNVTFRCDPISEHNRLYWYRQTLGQGPEFLTYFQNEAQLEKSRLLSDRFSAERPKGSFSTLEIQRTEQGDSAMYLCASRDTGGAYTEAFFGQGTRLTVV.

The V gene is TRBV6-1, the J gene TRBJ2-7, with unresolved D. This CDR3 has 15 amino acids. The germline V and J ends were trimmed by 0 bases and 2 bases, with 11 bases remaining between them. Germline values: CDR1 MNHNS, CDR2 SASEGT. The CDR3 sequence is CASSEAEGFPYEQYF. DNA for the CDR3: TGTGCCAGCAGTGAAGCTGAAGGGTTTCCCTACGAGCAGTACTTC.

The DNA for the CDR3 is TGTGCCATCAGTGAGCTCAGACTAGCGGGAGGCAATGAGCAGTTCTTC. Residues: CAISELRLAGGNEQFF. This chain connects TRBV10-3 to TRBJ2-1; 13 bases align to TRBD2. With V trimmed by 2 bases and J by 6 bases, 4 bases remained unmatched. This CDR3 comprises 16 residues. Looked up from germline, CDR1 is ENHRY and CDR2 is SYGVKD.

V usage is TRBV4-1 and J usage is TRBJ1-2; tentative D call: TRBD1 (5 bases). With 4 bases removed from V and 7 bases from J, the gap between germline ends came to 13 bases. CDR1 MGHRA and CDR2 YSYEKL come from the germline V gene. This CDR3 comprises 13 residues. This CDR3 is CASSLRGDGGYTF. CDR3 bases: TGCGCCAGCAGCCTACGGGGGGATGGTGGCTACACCTTC.

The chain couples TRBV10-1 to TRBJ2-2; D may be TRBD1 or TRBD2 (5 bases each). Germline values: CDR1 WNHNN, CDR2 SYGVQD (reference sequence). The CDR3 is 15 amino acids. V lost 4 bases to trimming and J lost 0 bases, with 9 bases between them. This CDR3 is CASSGTLANTGELFF. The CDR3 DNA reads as TGCGCCAGCAGTGGGACACTAGCGAACACCGGGGAGCTGTTTTTT.

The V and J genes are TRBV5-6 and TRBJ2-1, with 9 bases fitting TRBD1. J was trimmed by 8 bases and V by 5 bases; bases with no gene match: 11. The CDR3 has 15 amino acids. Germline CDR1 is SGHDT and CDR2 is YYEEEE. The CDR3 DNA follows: TGTGCCAGCAGGTTAACCGGGACAGGGCTTGATGAGCAGTTCTTC. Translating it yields CASRLTGTGLDEQFF.

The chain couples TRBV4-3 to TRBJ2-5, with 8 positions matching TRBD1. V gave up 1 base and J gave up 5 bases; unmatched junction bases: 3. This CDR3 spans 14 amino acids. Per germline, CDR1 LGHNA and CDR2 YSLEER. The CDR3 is CASSQAGGGETQYF. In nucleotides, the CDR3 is TGCGCCAGCAGCCAAGCAGGGGGCGGTGAGACCCAGTACTTC.

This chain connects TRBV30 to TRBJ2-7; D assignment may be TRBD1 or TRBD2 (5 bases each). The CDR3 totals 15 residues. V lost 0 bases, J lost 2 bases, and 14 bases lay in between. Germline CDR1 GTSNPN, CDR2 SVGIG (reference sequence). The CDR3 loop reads CAWSVREGITYEQYF. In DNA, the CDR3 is TGTGCCTGGAGTGTACGAGAGGGGATCACCTACGAGCAGTACTTC.

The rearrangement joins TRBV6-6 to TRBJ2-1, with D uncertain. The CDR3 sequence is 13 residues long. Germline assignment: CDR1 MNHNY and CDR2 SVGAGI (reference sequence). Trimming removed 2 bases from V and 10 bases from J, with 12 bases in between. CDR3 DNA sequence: TGTGCCAGCAGTTACATCGGCCCGGAGGAGCAGTTCTTC. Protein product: CASSYIGPEEQFF.

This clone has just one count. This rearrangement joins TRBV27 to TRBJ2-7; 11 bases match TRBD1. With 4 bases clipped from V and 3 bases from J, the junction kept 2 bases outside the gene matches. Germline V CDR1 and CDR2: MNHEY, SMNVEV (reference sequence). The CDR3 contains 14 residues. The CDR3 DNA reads TGTGCCAGCAGTTGGGGACAGGGGGTCTACGAGCAGTACTTC. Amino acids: CASSWGQGVYEQYF.

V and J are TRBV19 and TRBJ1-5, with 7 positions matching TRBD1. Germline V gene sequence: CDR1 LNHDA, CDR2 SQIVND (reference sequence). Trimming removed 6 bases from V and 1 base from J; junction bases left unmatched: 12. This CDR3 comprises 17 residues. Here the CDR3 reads CASSPRPGTESNQPQHF. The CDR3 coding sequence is TGTGCCAGTAGCCCCCGCCCCGGGACAGAGAGCAATCAGCCCCAGCATTTT.

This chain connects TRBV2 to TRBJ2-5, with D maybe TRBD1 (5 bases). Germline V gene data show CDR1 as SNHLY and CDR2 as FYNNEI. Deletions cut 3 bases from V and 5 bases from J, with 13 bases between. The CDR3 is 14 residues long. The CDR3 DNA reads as TGTGCCAGCAGTGATCCAGGGCAGGAGGAGACCCAGTACTTC. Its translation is CASSDPGQEETQYF.

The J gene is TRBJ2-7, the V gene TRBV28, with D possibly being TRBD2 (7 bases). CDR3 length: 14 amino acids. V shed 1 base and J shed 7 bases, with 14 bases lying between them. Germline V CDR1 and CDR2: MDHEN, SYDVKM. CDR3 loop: CASSLSGGHGEQYF. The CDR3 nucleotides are TGTGCCAGCAGTTTATCCGGGGGGCATGGGGAGCAGTACTTC.

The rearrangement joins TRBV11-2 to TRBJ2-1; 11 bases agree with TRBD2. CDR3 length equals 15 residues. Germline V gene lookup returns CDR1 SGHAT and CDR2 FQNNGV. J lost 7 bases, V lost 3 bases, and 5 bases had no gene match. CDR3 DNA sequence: TGTGCCAGCAGCTTCGGGACTAGCGGTGGGAATGAGCAGTTCTTC. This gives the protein CASSFGTSGGNEQFF.

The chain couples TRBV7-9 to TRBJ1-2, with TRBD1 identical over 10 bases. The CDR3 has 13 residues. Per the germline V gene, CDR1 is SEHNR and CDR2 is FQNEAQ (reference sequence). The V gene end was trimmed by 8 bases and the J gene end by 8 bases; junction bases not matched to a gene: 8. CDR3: CASLGQGPGGYTF. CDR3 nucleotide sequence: TGTGCCAGCTTGGGACAGGGGCCCGGGGGCTACACCTTC.

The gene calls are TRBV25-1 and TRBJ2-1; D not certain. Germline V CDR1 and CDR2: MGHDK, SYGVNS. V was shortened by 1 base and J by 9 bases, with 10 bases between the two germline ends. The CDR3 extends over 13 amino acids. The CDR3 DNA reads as TGTGCCAGCAGTGAATTGACCCAAGGTGAGCAGTTCTTC. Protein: CASSELTQGEQFF.

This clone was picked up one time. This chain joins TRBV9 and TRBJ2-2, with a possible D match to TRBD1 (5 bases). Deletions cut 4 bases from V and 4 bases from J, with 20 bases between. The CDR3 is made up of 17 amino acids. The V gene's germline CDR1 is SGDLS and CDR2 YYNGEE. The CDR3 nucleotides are TGTGCCAGCAGCCGCCTACAGGTCGGAACGGTCACCGGGGAGCTGTTTTTT. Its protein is CASSRLQVGTVTGELFF.